This T cell receptor (beta chain) was sequenced during a study of T cell responses to AZD1222 COVID-19 vaccine. Study-level results: Across spike, vaccine-associated CD4 TCRs were found, dominant at 160-218 and 743-854. The study found Spike-specific TCR breadth and depth rose after two AZD1222 doses.

On this clone itself: Its antigen remains unknown.

Assay: immunoSEQ multiplex PCR; the TCRdb copy retains only in-frame clones and omits some. The table includes more than 75,000 clones, roughly 90% detected once. After removal of 4 bases from V and 8 bases from J, the junction contained 17 bases not matched to a gene. Germline assignment: CDR1 SGHNT and CDR2 YYREEE (reference sequence). The CDR3 extends over 17 amino acids. This clonotype was sampled from an adult who received the AZD1222 COVID-19 vaccine. This rearrangement joins TRBV5-4 to TRBJ2-1, with 8 bases identical to TRBD2. The sequencing used peripheral blood, collected 28 days after the second AZD1222 dose. The CDR3 region is CASSLKTGTRGAYEQFF. The CDR3 DNA reads TGTGCCAGCAGCCTGAAAACCGGGACTAGGGGTGCCTATGAGCAGTTCTTC. Using reference TRBV5-4 and TRBJ2-1 for the parts outside the CDR3, the full variable domain is ETGVTQSPTHLIKTRGQQVTLRCSSQSGHNTVSWYQQALGQGPQFIFQYYREEENGRGNFPPRFSGLQFPNYSSELNVNALELDDSALYLCASSLKTGTRGAYEQFFGPGTRLTVL.